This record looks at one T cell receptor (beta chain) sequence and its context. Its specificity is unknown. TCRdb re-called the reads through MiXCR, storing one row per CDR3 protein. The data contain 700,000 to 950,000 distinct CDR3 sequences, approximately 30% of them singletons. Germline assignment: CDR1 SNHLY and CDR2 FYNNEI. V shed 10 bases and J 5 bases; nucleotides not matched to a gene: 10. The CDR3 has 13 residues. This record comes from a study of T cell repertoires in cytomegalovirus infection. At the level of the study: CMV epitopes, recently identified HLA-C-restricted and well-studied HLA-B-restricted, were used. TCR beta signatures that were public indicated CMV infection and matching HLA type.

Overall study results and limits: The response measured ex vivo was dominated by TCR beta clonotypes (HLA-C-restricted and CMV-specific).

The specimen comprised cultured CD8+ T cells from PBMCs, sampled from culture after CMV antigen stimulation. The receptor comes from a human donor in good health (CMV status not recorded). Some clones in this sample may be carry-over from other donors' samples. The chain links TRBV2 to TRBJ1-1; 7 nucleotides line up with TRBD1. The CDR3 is CATPGGIVTEAFF. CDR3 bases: TGTGCCACCCCAGGGGGGATTGTTACTGAAGCTTTCTTT.